This record covers a single T cell receptor beta chain. Its antigen is as yet unknown. This CDR3 comprises 14 residues. Germline CDR1 and CDR2: MNHNY and SVGAGI (reference sequence). Trimming took off 2 bases at V and 3 bases at J, with 11 bases between the two ends. The sample comes from a study of shared clonotypes between healthy human individuals. Background on the study: CD4 naive cells filled three plates per donor, CD4 memory three, CD8 naive two and CD8 memory one. General study findings and limits: How much donors shared clonotypes was expected to be affected by sequencing depth.

The test was conducted at deep level. The authors' processing: Filtering of immunoSEQ junctional sequences could not match full-length read filtering. Assay used: immunoSEQ multiplex PCR; TCRdb lists only in-frame clones, some missing. D and trimming come from the DNA, and the V and J calls and clone size come from that table. This repertoire shows roughly 1.5 million clones, 95% to 99% found once; its top ten account for 0.4% to 0.55%. The TCR originated in a man younger than 40 in good health. The rearrangement uses TRBV6-6 and TRBJ2-7; D call uncertain. Sequencing was done on a sample of naive CD4+ T cells sorted from blood. Sample subset: CD45RA+ positively selected. This CDR3 is CASSYGWESYEQYF. In nucleotides, the CDR3 is TGTGCCAGCAGTTACGGGTGGGAAAGCTACGAGCAGTACTTC.